The 10 T cell receptor beta chains in this list originate from one sample, sequenced in a study of blood T cell repertoires in COVID-19. Only in-frame clones appear in the TCRdb table, and some are missing; sequencing was by immunoSEQ multiplex PCR. Here the sample spans roughly 40,000 clones, roughly 80% being singletons. Sequenced sample: peripheral blood. Source of these receptors: a woman older than 75 with acute or convalescent COVID-19.

Only a few counts were recorded for this clone. The CDR3 bases are TGTGCCAGCAGAGGTGGCAGCGCCAACTATGGCTACACCTTC. Protein product: CASRGGSANYGYTF. The rearrangement links TRBV5-4 to TRBJ1-2; D is unresolved. Germline V gives CDR1 SGHNT, CDR2 YYREEE (reference sequence). Trimming cost V 5 bases and J 2 bases, with 13 bases left between them. The CDR3 has 14 residues.

The chain recombines TRBV29-1 with TRBJ2-7, with 9 bases that match TRBD1. The CDR3 covers 13 residues. The germline V gene encodes CDR1 SQVTM and CDR2 ANQGSEA. With V trimmed by 6 bases and J by 2 bases, 5 bases remained unmatched. The DNA of the CDR3 is TGCAGCGTCAGGGGACAGGGCGCCTACGAGCAGTACTTC. The encoded protein is CSVRGQGAYEQYF.

This clone appeared a single time. V is TRBV19 and J is TRBJ2-1; tentative D call: TRBD2 (6 bases). The CDR3 is 12 residues long. The germline V and J ends were trimmed by 6 bases and 7 bases, with 10 bases remaining between them. Germline values: CDR1 LNHDA, CDR2 SQIVND (reference sequence). For the CDR3, the DNA is TGTGCCAGTAGCAATGGAGGGAATGAGCAGTTCTTC. It yields the protein CASSNGGNEQFF.

In DNA form, the CDR3 reads TGTGCCAGCAGCCTGGGACAGGGGGACCTATTGCGAGGCTACACCTTC. Encoded protein: CASSLGQGDLLRGYTF. This rearrangement joins TRBV16 to TRBJ1-2; 11 bases line up with TRBD1. CDR3 length equals 16 residues. Germline CDR1 KGHSY, CDR2 FQNENV. The junction had 12 bases not matched to a gene; V was cut back by 4 bases and J by 8 bases.

This chain links TRBV11-2 with TRBJ1-4, with TRBD1 matching 12 bases. Trimming took 5 bases from V and 7 from J; bases not matched to a gene: 11. The CDR3 has 17 residues. The germline CDR1 and CDR2 sequences are SGHAT and FQNNGV. This CDR3 is CASSRDRGLGLGEKLFF. The DNA of the CDR3 is TGTGCCAGCAGCCGGGACAGGGGGCTAGGGTTGGGTGAAAAACTGTTTTTT.

The genes are TRBV19 and TRBJ2-4, with 7 bases identical to TRBD1. Germline CDR1 LNHDA, CDR2 SQIVND (reference sequence). The CDR3 consists of 13 residues. V trimming: 4 bases; J trimming: 10 bases; junction bases outside the gene matches: 7. DNA of the CDR3: TGTGCCAGTAGTACCTCCCACAGGGGTATTCAGTACTTC. It is translated as CASSTSHRGIQYF.

This clone was recorded a few times. V is TRBV30 and J is TRBJ1-4; the match to TRBD1 covers 7 bases. CDR3 length equals 16 residues. The germline gives CDR1 GTSNPN, CDR2 SVGIG (reference sequence). With V trimmed by 2 bases and J by 9 bases, 15 bases remained unmatched. The CDR3 spells CAWSNMGQLIFKKLFF. The CDR3 bases are TGTGCCTGGAGTAACATGGGACAGCTGATTTTTAAAAAACTGTTTTTT.

This chain joins TRBV6-1 and TRBJ1-1; D call uncertain. From germline, CDR1 is MNHNS and CDR2 SASEGT. Between the trimmed V and J ends, which lost 2 bases and 11 bases, there was a span of 9 bases. The CDR3 spans 11 residues. The CDR3 DNA reads as TGTGCCAGCAGTGAACCGGGAAGGGCTTTCTTT. It codes for CASSEPGRAFF.

The chain joins TRBV19 to TRBJ1-2, with D possibly TRBD1 on 6 matching bases. Trimming took off 6 bases at V and 2 bases at J, with 16 bases between the two ends. The length of the CDR3 is 15 residues. The germline V gene has CDR1 LNHDA and CDR2 SQIVND (reference sequence). The CDR3 region is CASSDRSSFNYGYTF. For the CDR3, the DNA is TGTGCCAGTAGCGACAGGAGCAGTTTCAACTATGGCTACACCTTC.

V gene TRBV11-3 combines with J gene TRBJ2-1, with D tentatively TRBD2 (6 bases). Deletions cut 1 base from V and 6 bases from J, with 7 bases between. The germline CDR1 and CDR2 sequences are SGHNT and YENEEA. There are 13 residues in the CDR3. The CDR3 loop reads CASSLASVNEQFF. The CDR3 DNA reads TGTGCCAGCAGCTTAGCTAGCGTCAATGAGCAGTTCTTC.